Presented here are 26 T cell receptor delta chains from one specimen sequenced in a study of Vδ1+ human thymocytes. Their antigen targets remain unknown. Findings and caveats of the study: Highly polyclonal TRG and TRD repertoires with Gaussian CDR3 length distributions appeared in thymus.

Sequences come from RNA converted to cDNA by reverse transcription. Pooled V-gene forward primers with one constant-region reverse primer generated the CDR3 amplicons by multiplex PCR. TCRdb applied CATT to the multiplex PCR reads for clone calling. The repertoire holds about 58,000 delta-chain clones, about 16% seen once, with over 0.35% in the top ten. Sequenced input: Vdelta1+ gamma-delta thymocytes from the thymus. The subset here: FACS-sorted CD3+ TCRalphabeta- TCRVdelta1+ TCRVdelta2- thymocytes. The receptors stem from a girl less than two years old who had congenital heart surgery.

This sequence joins TRDV1 and TRDJ1; D may be TRDD3 (9 bases). The CDR3 totals 22 residues. V was cut by 0 bases and J by 0 bases, with 29 bases left in between. Germline lookup yields CDR1 TSWWSYY and CDR2 QGS. The CDR3 bases are TGTGCTCTTGGGGAACTTCATTCTTCCTACTGGTACTGGGGGAGGTACACCGATAAACTCATCTTT. It specifies CALGELHSSYWYWGRYTDKLIF.

Only a few counts were recorded for this clone. This chain connects TRDV1 to TRDJ1; 8 positions match TRDD3. This CDR3 comprises 22 residues. Germline CDR1 TSWWSYY, CDR2 QGS. J gave up 0 bases and V 2 bases, and 23 bases lay outside the gene matches. The CDR3 protein is CALGETPPTYWGPGVYTDKLIF. CDR3 DNA: TGTGCTCTTGGGGAAACCCCCCCCACTTACTGGGGGCCTGGGGTGTACACCGATAAACTCATCTTT.

The J gene is TRDJ1, the V gene TRDV1; D gene uncertain. This CDR3 region has 17 residues. V was trimmed by 5 bases and J by 1 base, leaving 20 bases between them. The germline CDR1 and CDR2 sequences are TSWWSYY and QGS. The CDR3 DNA reads as TGTGCTCTTGGGCCACACTCCCTAAAAGCGTGCACCGATAAACTCATCTTT. Its protein product is CALGPHSLKACTDKLIF.

This clone has only a few counts. V is TRDV1 and J is TRDJ1; no clear D gene. The length of the CDR3 is 17 residues. Trimming stripped 0 bases from V and 0 bases from J, with 14 bases between. CDR1 and CDR2 from the germline V gene are TSWWSYY and QGS. CDR3 coding DNA: TGTGCTCTTGGGGAACTCAACTCCTCCCCCAACACCGATAAACTCATCTTT. Protein product: CALGELNSSPNTDKLIF.

A few counts support this clone. At one end, the junction sequence differs from germline, possibly due to a read error. The sample carries other DNA sequences with the same CDR3. The rearrangement uses TRDV2 and TRDJ1; 10 bases fit TRDD3. This CDR3 is 16 amino acids long. Per germline, CDR1 GEAIGNYY and CDR2 EKD. DNA of the CDR3: TGCGCCTGTGCGTACTGGGGGATCACGTACACCGATAAACTCATCTTT. It encodes CACAYWGITYTDKLIF.

A note on this clone: A read error may account for a junction end that differs from germline. The sample has other DNA sequences that encode this CDR3 too. The V call is TRDV1, the J call TRDJ1; 10 bases fit TRDD3. The CDR3 has 19 amino acids. Germline V gene sequence: CDR1 TSWWSYY, CDR2 QGS. CDR3 in DNA: TGTGCCCTTGGGGTGAGCCGGGGGATACGCCCCCTTTACACCGATAAACTCATCTTT. This gives the protein CALGVSRGIRPLYTDKLIF.

J is TRDJ1 and V is TRDV1; TRDD3 might be the D (6 bases). The V gene's germline CDR1 is TSWWSYY and CDR2 QGS. This CDR3 spans 20 amino acids. Deletions cut 2 bases from V and 0 bases from J, with 25 bases between. The CDR3 here is CALGEGRWGLRALYTDKLIF. The CDR3 DNA follows: TGTGCTCTTGGGGAAGGCCGATGGGGGCTCCGGGCCCTTTACACCGATAAACTCATCTTT.

The V gene is TRDV1, the J gene TRDJ1, with TRDD3 matching 8 bases. Germline V gene data show CDR1 as TSWWSYY and CDR2 as QGS. The CDR3 spans 21 residues. V lost 2 bases and J lost 2; bases outside the gene matches: 22. As DNA, the CDR3 is TGTGCTCTTGGGGAAGGGTTAACGACGGCACGGGGATACCCTACAACCGATAAACTCATCTTT. Its translation is CALGEGLTTARGYPTTDKLIF.

This clone has more than one count but fewer than ten. The chain is built from TRDV1 and TRDJ1; 12 bases agree with TRDD3. Germline V gene data show CDR1 as TSWWSYY and CDR2 as QGS. Trimming took 1 base from V and 8 from J; bases not matched to a gene: 23. The CDR3 covers 21 residues. The DNA of the CDR3 is TGTGCTCTTGGGGAACCCAGGGCTCCCACAACCGGCTGGGGGATACGTAGGAAACTCATCTTT. Translated: CALGEPRAPTTGWGIRRKLIF.

V usage is TRDV1 and J usage is TRDJ1; 10 nucleotides agree with TRDD3. This CDR3 is 19 amino acids long. Germline values: CDR1 TSWWSYY, CDR2 QGS. V lost 5 bases to trimming and J lost 3 bases; unmatched junction nucleotides: 18. In nucleotides, the CDR3 is TGTGCTCTTGGGTCTCGAATACTGGGGGATTTCAGAAACGCCGATAAACTCATCTTT. It yields the protein CALGSRILGDFRNADKLIF.

This clone was counted between two and nine times. The V and J genes are TRDV1 and TRDJ1; TRDD3 matches at 12 bases. Germline assignment: CDR1 TSWWSYY and CDR2 QGS. After removal of 2 bases from V and 2 bases from J, the junction contained 18 bases not matched to a gene. The CDR3 is made up of 21 amino acids. Here the CDR3 reads CALGERPPIVWGIRLTDKLIF. The CDR3 DNA reads TGTGCTCTTGGGGAAAGGCCCCCAATTGTCTGGGGGATACGCCTGACCGATAAACTCATCTTT.

This clone was picked up a small number of times. This chain links TRDV1 with TRDJ1, with TRDD3 matching 9 bases. The CDR3 spans 16 residues. V trimming: 1 base; J trimming: 3 bases; junction bases outside the gene matches: 6. The germline gives CDR1 TSWWSYY, CDR2 QGS. CDR3 in DNA: TGTGCTCTTGGGGAACATGAGTGGGGGATAGCCGATAAACTCATCTTT. Translating gives CALGEHEWGIADKLIF.

This clone was detected a few times. One junction end does not reproduce the germline sequence, and a read error may be involved. The chain links TRAV29/DV5 to TRDJ1; TRDD3 might be the D (5 bases). The CDR3 runs 14 residues. The germline gives CDR1 NSMFDY, CDR2 ISSIKDK. The CDR3 sequence is CAVSPFVGTDKLIF. In DNA form, the CDR3 reads TGTGCAGTAAGCCCTTTTGTGGGGACCGATAAACTCATCTTT.

V usage is TRDV1 and J usage is TRDJ1; 10 bases match TRDD3. This CDR3 has 21 amino acids. Unmatched junction bases numbered 27, after V lost 3 bases and J lost 8 bases. Germline loops: CDR1 TSWWSYY, CDR2 QGS. DNA for the CDR3: TGTGCTCTTGGGGACCCGACGGGTGTGGGGTTACTGGGGGATTGCCGCCCAAAACTCATCTTT. It translates to CALGDPTGVGLLGDCRPKLIF.

This clone was seen repeatedly, ten times or more. Different DNA sequences within this sample yield the same CDR3. The chain recombines TRDV2 with TRDJ1, with 10 nucleotides matching TRDD3. The germline V gene encodes CDR1 GEAIGNYY and CDR2 EKD. The CDR3 is 17 residues long. The junction had 12 bases not matched to a gene; V was cut back by 0 bases and J by 6 bases. This CDR3 reads CACDTGRGGYMAYKLIF. CDR3 coding DNA: TGTGCCTGTGACACCGGGCGTGGGGGATACATGGCCTATAAACTCATCTTT.

The chain has TRDV1 and TRDJ1; 11 nucleotides line up with TRDD3. V was pared by 3 bases and J by 1 base, with 40 bases of the junction left unmatched. The CDR3 has 28 amino acids. From germline, CDR1 is TSWWSYY and CDR2 QGS. This chain's CDR3 is CALGDPRELKGPTFLGDTRVTGTDKLIF. CDR3 sequence (DNA): TGTGCTCTTGGGGACCCCCGGGAACTTAAAGGTCCTACTTTTTTGGGGGATACGCGGGTTACTGGCACCGATAAACTCATCTTT.

By proportion, this clone is medium-sized. The same CDR3 also results from other DNA sequences found in this sample. The gene calls are TRDV2 and TRDJ3; D unresolved. Germline V gene lookup returns CDR1 GEAIGNYY and CDR2 EKD. The V gene lost 1 base and the J gene lost 0 bases, with 9 bases spanning the gap. The CDR3 spans 17 residues. The CDR3 region has the DNA TGTGCCTGTGACACTTTCTGGAGCTCCTGGGACACCCGACAGATGTTTTTC. This gives the protein CACDTFWSSWDTRQMFF.

This clone occurred a few times. The chain links TRDV1 to TRDJ1; TRDD2 aligns across 8 bases. V trimming: 3 bases; J trimming: 0 bases; junction bases outside the gene matches: 12. Germline values: CDR1 TSWWSYY, CDR2 QGS. CDR3 length equals 18 residues. CDR3 amino acids: CALGDLAFLGGYTDKLIF. CDR3 DNA sequence: TGTGCTCTTGGGGACCTGGCCTTCCTAGGGGGGTACACCGATAAACTCATCTTT.

This clone came up a few times. The chain is built from TRDV1 and TRDJ1; 13 bases align to TRDD3. Germline loops: CDR1 TSWWSYY, CDR2 QGS. The junction had 21 bases not matched to a gene; V was cut back by 1 base and J by 7 bases. The CDR3 runs 21 residues. The CDR3 here is CALGEPSPKGTGGYESGKLIF. The CDR3 DNA is TGTGCTCTTGGGGAACCGAGTCCTAAAGGGACTGGGGGATACGAATCCGGTAAACTCATCTTT.

This rearrangement joins TRDV1 to TRDJ1; D perhaps matches TRDD2 (5 bases). The CDR3 loop spans 23 amino acids. The V gene's germline CDR1 is TSWWSYY and CDR2 QGS. With 4 bases removed from V and 0 bases from J, the gap between germline ends came to 36 bases. CDR3 region: CALGALKGLQNGGSILNTDKLIF. CDR3 bases: TGTGCTCTTGGGGCCTTGAAAGGCCTTCAGAACGGAGGGAGTATACTTAACACCGATAAACTCATCTTT.

J is TRDJ1 and V is TRDV1, with D hard to call. CDR1 TSWWSYY and CDR2 QGS come from the germline V gene. CDR3 length: 15 residues. Trimming took 0 bases from V and 3 from J, leaving 11 bases between them. DNA for the CDR3: TGTGCTCTTGGGGAACTTCTCCGGCCCCCCGATAAACTCATCTTT. This translates into CALGELLRPPDKLIF.

The sample holds a few counts of this clone. The chain recombines TRDV1 with TRDJ1; D unclear. V gave up 1 base and J gave up 0 bases, with 12 bases separating them. The CDR3 consists of 16 residues. In germline, CDR1 is TSWWSYY, CDR2 QGS. Here the CDR3 reads CALGEPLKPYTDKLIF. The CDR3 nucleotides read TGTGCTCTTGGGGAACCACTTAAACCGTACACCGATAAACTCATCTTT.

The chain employs TRDV2 and TRDJ1, with 12 nucleotides matching TRDD3. The CDR3 runs 15 residues. The V gene end was trimmed by 6 bases and the J gene end by 8 bases; junction bases not matched to a gene: 12. Germline V gives CDR1 GEAIGNYY, CDR2 EKD. The CDR3 region has the DNA TGTGCCTGTAAGTACTGGGGGATACCCGCCTGGAAACTCATCTTT. It specifies CACKYWGIPAWKLIF.

V and J are TRDV2 and TRDJ1; D call uncertain. Between the trimmed V and J ends, which lost 5 bases and 2 bases, there was a span of 14 bases. In germline, CDR1 is GEAIGNYY, CDR2 EKD. This CDR3 region has 14 residues. The CDR3 reads CACGITRETDKLIF. The CDR3 nucleotides read TGTGCCTGTGGGATTACGCGGGAGACCGATAAACTCATCTTT.

This clone was recorded a few times. The gene calls are TRDV2 and TRDJ2; 8 bases map to TRDD3. This CDR3 region has 19 residues. With V trimmed by 0 bases and J by 2 bases, 13 bases remained unmatched. CDR1 GEAIGNYY and CDR2 EKD come from the germline V gene. CDR3 sequence reads: CACDTVLRDTTILTAQLFF. CDR3 bases: TGTGCCTGTGACACCGTACTGAGGGATACGACGATATTGACAGCACAACTCTTCTTT.

The chain links TRDV1 to TRDJ1, with D possibly TRDD2 on 5 matching bases. CDR1 and CDR2 (germline): TSWWSYY, QGS. Trimming took 1 base from V and 2 from J, leaving 20 bases between them. The CDR3 length is 18 residues. In DNA, the CDR3 is TGTGCTCTTGGGGAACCTCTTCCCCGGATTAGGAGGACCGATAAACTCATCTTT. Translating it yields CALGEPLPRIRRTDKLIF.